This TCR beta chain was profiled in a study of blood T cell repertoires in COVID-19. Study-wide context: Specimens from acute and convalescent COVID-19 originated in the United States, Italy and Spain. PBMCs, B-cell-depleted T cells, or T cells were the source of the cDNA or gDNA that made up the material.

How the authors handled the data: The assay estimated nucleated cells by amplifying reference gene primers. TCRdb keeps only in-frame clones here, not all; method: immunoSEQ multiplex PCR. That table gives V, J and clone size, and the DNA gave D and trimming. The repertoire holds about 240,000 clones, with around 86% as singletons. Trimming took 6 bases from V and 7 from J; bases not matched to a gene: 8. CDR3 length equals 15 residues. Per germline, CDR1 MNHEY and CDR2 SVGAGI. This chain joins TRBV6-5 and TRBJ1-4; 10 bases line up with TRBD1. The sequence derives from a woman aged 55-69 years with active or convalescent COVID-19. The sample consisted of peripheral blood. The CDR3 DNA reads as TGTGCCAGCAGATCGCCGGGACAGGGGAGTGAAAAACTGTTTTTT. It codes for CASRSPGQGSEKLFF.